This TCR beta chain was obtained from a study of blood T cell repertoires in COVID-19. Germline V gene lookup returns CDR1 SGHNT and CDR2 YYREEE (reference sequence). V lost 4 bases, J lost 1 base, and 1 base stayed unmatched. The CDR3 contains 14 residues. As processed by the authors: Amplified reference gene primers provided the basis for estimating nucleated cell counts. Produced via immunoSEQ multiplex PCR; TCRdb's table is partial and in-frame only. The V and J calls and the clone size are those of that table, but D and trimming were determined from the DNA. The table has 300,000 to 400,000 clones, 75% to 85% seen once.

This clonotype was obtained from a human donor in a cohort sampled during active COVID-19. The rearrangement joins TRBV5-4 to TRBJ1-2; 10 bases line up with TRBD1. The source material was peripheral blood. The CDR3 coding sequence is TGTGCCAGCAGCCGGGACAGGGGTAACTATGGCTACACCTTC. Its protein is CASSRDRGNYGYTF.